The rows below give T cell receptor beta chains drawn from one sample of a study of control samples from healthy donors and cancer patients. Clones were read by immunoSEQ multiplex PCR, and TCRdb kept only the in-frame ones, dropping some. The data hold around 230,000 clones, with roughly 94% observed a single time. The sequenced material came from blood. Receptors were obtained from a man aged 45-60 years in good health. CDR3s leave out the opening cysteine and the closing phenylalanine or tryptophan.

CDR3: ASSYRGSIYEQY
J: TRBJ2-7
V: TRBV6-2/TRBV6-3

CDR3: ASSMKRTPNTEAF
J: TRBJ1-1
V: TRBV19

CDR3: ASSEYGRWETQY
J: TRBJ2-5
V: TRBV25-1

CDR3: ASSDPGQGTYEQY
J: TRBJ2-7
V: TRBV19

CDR3: ASSTYGQGDQPQH
J: TRBJ1-5
V: TRBV27

CDR3: ASSQDLQGISNQPQH
J: TRBJ1-5
V: TRBV4-1

CDR3: ASSLGTSGYTDTQY
J: TRBJ2-3
V: TRBV5-1

CDR3: ASSPDGSSYNEQF
J: TRBJ2-1
V: TRBV5-1

CDR3: ASSLGSAYGYT
J: TRBJ1-2
V: TRBV6-6

CDR3: ASSQVGNTGELF
J: TRBJ2-2
V: TRBV14

CDR3: ASKIGEQPQH
J: TRBJ1-5
V: TRBV19

CDR3: ASSFTGEDGYT
J: TRBJ1-2
V: TRBV7-6

CDR3: ASSPGGDTQY
J: TRBJ2-3
V: TRBV11-1

CDR3: SASLLESNSPLH
J: TRBJ1-6
V: TRBV20-1

CDR3: ASGPQSNTEAF
J: TRBJ1-1
V: TRBV12-5

CDR3: ASTLGARDTQY
J: TRBJ2-3
V: TRBV5-1

CDR3: ASKQDPNTEAF
J: TRBJ1-1
V: TRBV28

CDR3: ASSPGQANTGELF
J: TRBJ2-2
V: TRBV7-2

CDR3: ASSPGTGSNSPLH
J: TRBJ1-6
V: TRBV5-1

CDR3: SASSGGFGGYT
J: TRBJ1-2
V: TRBV20-1

CDR3: ASSARDRGRDNEKLF
J: TRBJ1-4
V: TRBV3-1/TRBV3-2

CDR3: SASRRGEYNEQF
J: TRBJ2-1
V: TRBV20-1

CDR3: ASSLARPTDGGYT
J: TRBJ1-2
V: TRBV5-1

CDR3: AISVAGENYGYT
J: TRBJ1-2
V: TRBV10-3

CDR3: ASSSTGGFSYNEQF
J: TRBJ2-1
V: TRBV7-2

CDR3: ASSLRPRDPTPYGYT
J: TRBJ1-2
V: TRBV7-2

CDR3: ASSPPVGTPGIYEQY
J: TRBJ2-7
V: TRBV4-1

CDR3: ASSDGGGQREAF
J: TRBJ1-1
V: TRBV9

CDR3: AWSVSEQPQH
J: TRBJ1-5
V: TRBV30

CDR3: ASILTRDQPQH
J: TRBJ1-5
V: TRBV6-6

CDR3: ASSYINYGYT
J: TRBJ1-2
V: TRBV28

CDR3: ASSDTGGRDTGELF
J: TRBJ2-2
V: TRBV5-1

CDR3: ASSLEANTEAF
J: TRBJ1-1
V: TRBV7-8

CDR3: ASSARTGGVNTEAF
J: TRBJ1-1
V: TRBV9

CDR3: ASSPEPSDTEAF
J: TRBJ1-1
V: TRBV11-2

CDR3: AIRPGHTNTEAF
J: TRBJ1-1
V: TRBV10-3

CDR3: ASRGGDYQPQH
J: TRBJ1-5
V: TRBV25-1

CDR3: ASSLVPDQLTGELF
J: TRBJ2-2
V: TRBV11-2

CDR3: ASSPGLAGVQETQY
J: TRBJ2-5
V: TRBV5-1

CDR3: ASSWGTATNEKLF
J: TRBJ1-4
V: TRBV5-1

CDR3: ASGTDRNTEAF
J: TRBJ1-1
V: TRBV2

CDR3: ATSDLGEGNNEQF
J: TRBJ2-1
V: TRBV24-1

CDR3: ATRDRAYNEQF
J: TRBJ2-1
V: TRBV24-1

CDR3: ASSLTGAEETQY
J: TRBJ2-5
V: TRBV5-1

CDR3: ASSLVRQFNTGELF
J: TRBJ2-2
V: TRBV5-4

CDR3: ASSTMASSGEKLF
J: TRBJ1-4
V: TRBV19

CDR3: ASSPTPDRERF
J: TRBJ2-1
V: TRBV18

CDR3: ASSAPGQTPEEQY
J: TRBJ2-7
V: TRBV28

CDR3: ASSIGTGVSGELF
J: TRBJ2-2
V: TRBV19

CDR3: ASGINQPQH
J: TRBJ1-5
V: TRBV28

CDR3: ASSQGPSGPQH
J: TRBJ1-5
V: TRBV11-2

CDR3: ASSQGTSGGSSYEQY
J: TRBJ2-7
V: TRBV4-2

CDR3: ASSLSAVNTEAF
J: TRBJ1-1
V: TRBV3-1/TRBV3-2

CDR3: ASSYTGSLSGNTIY
J: TRBJ1-3
V: TRBV6-2/TRBV6-3

CDR3: ASSRDGGAF
J: TRBJ1-1
V: TRBV3-1/TRBV3-2